This passage covers 15 T cell receptor beta chains from one sample sequenced in a study of blood T cell repertoires in COVID-19. Here immunoSEQ multiplex PCR was the method, and the copy in TCRdb shows in-frame clones only, minus some. In the table there are 200,000 to 300,000 clones, more than 70% of which are singletons. The source material was peripheral blood. All receptors derive from a woman in her 30s with COVID-19, enrolled during active disease.

The J gene is TRBJ2-5, the V gene TRBV18; 7 bases line up with TRBD2. After removal of 2 bases from V and 4 bases from J, the junction contained 10 bases not matched to a gene. The CDR3 is 16 amino acids. The germline V gene has CDR1 KGHSH and CDR2 LQKENI. CDR3 sequence: CASSPGTREGLETQYF. The CDR3 DNA sequence: TGTGCCAGCTCACCAGGAACGAGGGAGGGGCTAGAGACCCAGTACTTC.

The gene calls are TRBV4-1 and TRBJ2-2, with TRBD2 matching 14 bases. The CDR3 extends over 18 amino acids. Germline CDR1 and CDR2: MGHRA and YSYEKL. Losses at the gene ends were 1 base for V and 3 bases for J; bases not matched to a gene: 4. CDR3 sequence reads: CASSQAGTSGSYTGELFF. The CDR3 nucleotides read TGCGCCAGCAGCCAAGCCGGGACTAGCGGGAGTTACACCGGGGAGCTGTTTTTT.

This clone occurred a few times. The CDR3 loop reads CASSPEGGRGTGELFF. Written as DNA, the CDR3 is TGTGCCAGCAGCCCAGAAGGAGGCAGGGGCACCGGGGAGCTGTTTTTT. V gene TRBV4-2 combines with J gene TRBJ2-2; D is possibly TRBD1 (6 bases). The CDR3 runs 16 residues. The germline CDR1 and CDR2 sequences are LGHNA and YNFKEQ. Between the trimmed V and J ends, which lost 4 bases and 4 bases, there was a span of 16 bases.

This chain connects TRBV5-4 to TRBJ2-3, with a possible D match to TRBD1 (5 bases). The length of the CDR3 is 15 residues. Germline loops: CDR1 SGHNT, CDR2 YYREEE (reference sequence). V shed 0 bases and J shed 1 base, with 9 bases lying between them. The CDR3 DNA reads TGTGCCAGCAGCTTGGGTGGCAGGGGCACAGATACGCAGTATTTT. As protein: CASSLGGRGTDTQYF.

The chain recombines TRBV10-3 with TRBJ2-1, with a weak D call TRBD2 (5 bases). V was trimmed by 2 bases and J by 0 bases, leaving 14 bases between them. The CDR3 totals 17 residues. Germline V gives CDR1 ENHRY, CDR2 SYGVKD. The CDR3 DNA reads TGTGCCATCAGTGAGAGCGGACGGTCCAGCTCCTACAATGAGCAGTTCTTC. Amino acids: CAISESGRSSSYNEQFF.

Worth noting for this clone: Other DNA sequences in the same sample also yield this CDR3. The chain recombines TRBV19 with TRBJ1-5; tentatively, D is TRBD1 (5 bases). This CDR3 region has 14 residues. Trimming stripped 3 bases from V and 3 bases from J, with 9 bases between. Germline V gives CDR1 LNHDA, CDR2 SQIVND (reference sequence). The CDR3 DNA reads TGTGCCAGTAGTATCGGGGGTTACAATCAGCCCCAGCATTTT. Its translation is CASSIGGYNQPQHF.

V and J are TRBV27 and TRBJ2-7; 13 nucleotides match TRBD2. Germline CDR1 reads MNHEY; CDR2 reads SMNVEV (reference sequence). V lost 5 bases and J lost 0; bases outside the gene matches: 16. The CDR3 sequence is 20 residues long. The CDR3 region has the DNA TGTGCCAGCAGTGCAGCCCCCCCGGGACTAGCGGGGACTAGCTCCTACGAGCAGTACTTC. Amino acids: CASSAAPPGLAGTSSYEQYF.

This clone appeared a single time. V usage is TRBV6-5 and J usage is TRBJ1-4, with D possibly TRBD1 on 6 matching bases. V was trimmed by 7 bases and J by 6 bases, leaving 15 bases between them. CDR3 length equals 14 residues. Germline V gene lookup returns CDR1 MNHEY and CDR2 SVGAGI. The CDR3 is CASTMDSGDEKLFF. In nucleotides, the CDR3 is TGTGCCAGCACCATGGACAGCGGGGATGAAAAACTGTTTTTT.

This clone was counted once. A read error may produce the germline difference seen at one junction end. The chain combines TRBV7-7 with TRBJ2-5; no clear D. Germline lookup yields CDR1 SSHAT and CDR2 FNYEAQ (reference sequence). This CDR3 comprises 13 residues. Here the CDR3 DNA reads TGTGCTAGCAGCTCCAACGGTCTAGAGACCCAGTACTTC. It yields the protein CASSSNGLETQYF.

The V gene is TRBV5-1, the J gene TRBJ2-7, with TRBD1 identical over 7 bases. This CDR3 contains 17 residues. Trimming at V came to 0 bases and at J to 0 bases, leaving 9 bases not matched to a gene. Germline CDR1 reads SGHRS; CDR2 reads YFSETQ. CDR3 sequence reads: CASSLGWGRGISYEQYF. The DNA of the CDR3 is TGCGCCAGCAGCTTGGGTTGGGGCAGGGGGATCTCCTACGAGCAGTACTTC.

The CDR3 loop is CASSQVDRGSEAFF. Here the CDR3 DNA reads TGCGCCAGCAGCCAGGTTGACAGGGGCTCTGAAGCTTTCTTT. The chain combines TRBV4-3 with TRBJ1-1; 8 bases agree with TRBD1. The trim removed 3 bases at V and 6 bases at J, leaving 6 bases unmatched. The CDR3 extends over 14 amino acids. Germline CDR1 LGHNA, CDR2 YSLEER.

The V call is TRBV27, the J call TRBJ2-1; TRBD2 is a possible D gene (7 bases). Trimming removed 8 bases at V and 2 bases at J, with 22 bases between. This CDR3 spans 17 amino acids. Germline V gene lookup returns CDR1 MNHEY and CDR2 SMNVEV (reference sequence). The CDR3 protein is CASQVSEGGGAYNEQFF. In DNA form, the CDR3 reads TGTGCCAGCCAAGTTTCTGAGGGAGGGGGGGCCTACAATGAGCAGTTCTTC.

The chain uses TRBV11-3 and TRBJ2-1, with 7 positions matching TRBD2. Per germline, CDR1 SGHNT and CDR2 YENEEA. The CDR3 totals 16 residues. V shed 5 bases, J shed 8 bases, and the junction held 15 bases outside the gene matches. CDR3 residues: CASSGRGGSIWYEQFF. CDR3 sequence (DNA): TGTGCCAGCAGCGGCCGGGGCGGGAGCATATGGTATGAGCAGTTCTTC.

The chain combines TRBV5-1 with TRBJ2-3, with TRBD2 identical over 11 bases. This CDR3 spans 17 amino acids. After removal of 0 bases from V and 4 bases from J, the junction contained 7 bases not matched to a gene. The germline gives CDR1 SGHRS, CDR2 YFSETQ. CDR3 nucleotides: TGCGCCAGCAGCTTGGATCCGACTAGCGGGGTATCAGATACGCAGTATTTT. It yields the protein CASSLDPTSGVSDTQYF.

This clone has only one observation. In DNA, the CDR3 is TGCGCCAGCAGCTTGGTCCAACTAGCGGGAGAGCAGTTCTTC. As protein: CASSLVQLAGEQFF. V and J are TRBV5-1 and TRBJ2-1; 10 bases match TRBD2. Trimming at V came to 0 bases and at J to 10 bases, leaving 4 bases not matched to a gene. Germline-derived CDR1 and CDR2 are SGHRS and YFSETQ. The CDR3 covers 14 residues.